A single sample is the source of the 25 T cell receptor beta chains below, sequenced in a study of CD8 T cell repertoires and HIV-1 epitope variants. TCRdb keeps only in-frame clones here, not all; method: immunoSEQ multiplex PCR. This sample carries some 100,000 clones, roughly four fifths of them seen once, and the ten largest clones take roughly 24%. The specimen sequenced was uncultured baseline CD8+ T cells from peripheral blood mononuclear cells (PBMCs). The receptors here all came from a male donor with HIV.

This clone was observed a few times. This rearrangement joins TRBV18 to TRBJ2-7; 11 nucleotides match TRBD2. V trimming: 0 bases; J trimming: 1 base; junction bases outside the gene matches: 8. The length of the CDR3 is 18 residues. Germline V gene lookup returns CDR1 KGHSH and CDR2 LQKENI. CDR3 bases: TGTGCCAGCTCACCACCGCGGGGTAGCGGGGGGGGATCCTACGAGCAGTACTTC. It translates to CASSPPRGSGGGSYEQYF.

V is TRBV15 and J is TRBJ1-2; possibly TRBD1 for D (6 bases). There are 16 residues in the CDR3. Germline lookup yields CDR1 LNHNV and CDR2 YYDKDF (reference sequence). The V gene lost 3 bases and the J gene lost 8 bases, with 22 bases spanning the gap. In nucleotides, the CDR3 is TGTGCCACCAGCAGTCAGGGGACTCCCTCTCTTAGGGGCTACACCTTC. It specifies CATSSQGTPSLRGYTF.

The V and J genes are TRBV5-6 and TRBJ2-5; D is ambiguous. CDR3 length: 14 amino acids. Trimming took 2 bases from V and 1 from J, leaving 9 bases between them. Germline V gene lookup returns CDR1 SGHDT and CDR2 YYEEEE. CDR3 region: CASSFYVFQETQYF. The CDR3 nucleotides read TGTGCCAGCAGCTTCTACGTATTCCAAGAGACCCAGTACTTC.

The chain links TRBV7-6 to TRBJ2-1; TRBD2 aligns across 11 bases. Germline V lookup: CDR1 SGHVS, CDR2 FNYEAQ. Trimming cost V 1 base and J 3 bases; bases outside gene matches: 2. The CDR3 is 16 residues long. CDR3 sequence (DNA): TGTGCCAGCAGCTTAGAGGGGACTAGCGGCTACAATGAGCAGTTCTTC. Translated: CASSLEGTSGYNEQFF.

This rearrangement joins TRBV7-8 to TRBJ2-7, with no clear D. Per germline, CDR1 SGHVS and CDR2 FQNEAQ. Trimming left V 4 bases short and J 1 base short, with 11 bases between. This CDR3 is built from 14 residues. The CDR3 coding sequence is TGTGCCAGCAGCTCTCTTTCCGGGTCCTACGAGCAGTACTTC. This codes for CASSSLSGSYEQYF.

V and J are TRBV5-5 and TRBJ2-1, with D hard to call. V dropped 2 bases and J dropped 6 bases, with 0 bases sitting between them. From germline, CDR1 is SGHKS and CDR2 YYEKEE (reference sequence). The CDR3 spans 10 residues. The CDR3 spells CASSFNEQFF. The CDR3 DNA reads TGTGCCAGCAGCTTCAATGAGCAGTTCTTC.

The gene calls are TRBV15 and TRBJ1-4; D remains ambiguous. The CDR3 is 12 amino acids. V lost 6 bases to trimming and J lost 4 bases, with 6 bases between them. Germline assignment: CDR1 LNHNV and CDR2 YYDKDF (reference sequence). CDR3 protein: CATSTVNEKLFF. The DNA of the CDR3 is TGTGCCACCAGTACCGTTAATGAAAAACTGTTTTTT.

This sequence joins TRBV5-4 and TRBJ2-2; possible D gene TRBD1, 7 bases. CDR3 length: 16 amino acids. V shed 0 bases and J shed 4 bases, with 13 bases lying between them. CDR1 is SGHNT, CDR2 YYREEE, per germline (reference sequence). CDR3 bases: TGTGCCAGCAGCTTGGGACAGGGAGGACGCACCGGGGAGCTGTTTTTT. Translated: CASSLGQGGRTGELFF.

This clone was observed a handful of times. This sequence joins TRBV27 and TRBJ1-1, with 7 bases identical to TRBD1. The CDR3 is made up of 15 amino acids. Germline loops: CDR1 MNHEY, CDR2 SMNVEV (reference sequence). V lost 8 bases, J lost 6 bases, and 15 bases stayed unmatched. The chain's CDR3 is CASVRKGALRAEAFF. The CDR3 DNA sequence: TGTGCCAGCGTACGAAAGGGGGCTTTGAGGGCTGAAGCTTTCTTT.

This clone was recorded a few times. The chain couples TRBV5-1 to TRBJ2-1, with unresolved D. This CDR3 comprises 13 residues. Trimming took off 2 bases at V and 9 bases at J, with 12 bases between the two ends. Germline V CDR1 and CDR2: SGHRS, YFSETQ. CDR3 amino acids: CASSFRSGLEQFF. The DNA of the CDR3 is TGCGCCAGCAGCTTCCGTTCTGGGCTTGAGCAGTTCTTC.

This chain connects TRBV7-9 to TRBJ2-3; no definite D call. This CDR3 spans 11 amino acids. The ends were cut back, 5 bases at V and 6 bases at J, with 6 bases in the middle. The V gene's germline CDR1 is SEHNR and CDR2 FQNEAQ (reference sequence). The CDR3 coding sequence is TGTGCCAGCAGCCCAATGGATACGCAGTATTTT. Encoded protein: CASSPMDTQYF.

This chain uses TRBV28 with TRBJ2-5, with 9 bases identical to TRBD1. This CDR3 comprises 15 residues. Germline lookup yields CDR1 MDHEN and CDR2 SYDVKM. V dropped 8 bases and J dropped 3; count of bases not matched to a gene: 10. The chain's CDR3 is CASGEPGQGKETQYF. CDR3 DNA: TGTGCCAGCGGTGAACCGGGACAGGGTAAAGAGACCCAGTACTTC.

The rearrangement uses TRBV2 and TRBJ2-5; D might be TRBD2 (6 bases). The CDR3 length is 15 residues. V dropped 4 bases and J dropped 4 bases, with 16 bases sitting between them. Germline CDR1 and CDR2: SNHLY and FYNNEI. CDR3 in amino acids: CASSVFGGEGETQYF. The CDR3, as DNA: TGTGCCAGCAGTGTCTTCGGCGGGGAAGGAGAGACCCAGTACTTC.

This clone was observed a handful of times. The chain joins TRBV2 to TRBJ1-2, with 8 positions matching TRBD1. CDR3 size: 14 residues. The germline V gene encodes CDR1 SNHLY and CDR2 FYNNEI. V lost 6 bases and J lost 4; bases outside the gene matches: 7. CDR3 loop: CASRPGTGIYGYTF. CDR3 nucleotides: TGTGCCAGCAGGCCAGGGACAGGTATCTATGGCTACACCTTC.

The chain employs TRBV6-5 and TRBJ1-3; TRBD1 aligns across 7 bases. V was clipped by 2 bases and J by 0 bases; unmatched bases: 4. CDR3 length: 16 residues. Germline assignment: CDR1 MNHEY and CDR2 SVGAGI. This CDR3 reads CASSYSGTDSGNTIYF. Written as DNA, the CDR3 is TGTGCCAGCAGTTACAGCGGGACAGACTCTGGAAACACCATATATTTT.

This chain joins TRBV16 and TRBJ1-4; no reliable D call. Germline loops: CDR1 KGHSY, CDR2 FQNENV. The CDR3 has 15 residues. The V and J ends lost 2 bases and 7 bases respectively, with 14 bases between them. This CDR3 is CASSQMVSVGEKLFF. In DNA form, the CDR3 reads TGTGCCAGCAGCCAAATGGTCAGCGTGGGTGAAAAACTGTTTTTT.

This clone was seen only a few times. The chain links TRBV28 to TRBJ1-1, with TRBD1 identical over 7 bases. The CDR3 totals 11 residues. V lost 8 bases and J lost 9; bases outside the gene matches: 6. The germline gives CDR1 MDHEN, CDR2 SYDVKM. The CDR3 DNA reads TGTGCCAGCGGTGGGGGACAGAAAGCTTTCTTT. It is translated as CASGGGQKAFF.

The chain recombines TRBV28 with TRBJ2-7; 9 bases line up with TRBD1. In germline, CDR1 is MDHEN, CDR2 SYDVKM. J gave up 1 base and V 5 bases, and 9 bases lay outside the gene matches. CDR3 length: 16 residues. The CDR3 loop reads CASSTPWGTGSYEQYF. The CDR3, as DNA: TGTGCCAGCAGTACTCCTTGGGGGACAGGGTCCTACGAGCAGTACTTC.

In its sample, this clone was seen once. The chain employs TRBV4-3 and TRBJ1-4; D may be TRBD1 (6 bases). The CDR3 spans 14 residues. The germline gives CDR1 LGHNA, CDR2 YSLEER. Trimming left V 1 base short and J 5 bases short, with 8 bases between. CDR3 loop: CASSQGTVNEKLFF. CDR3 DNA sequence: TGCGCCAGCAGCCAAGGGACAGTCAATGAAAAACTGTTTTTT.

The chain uses TRBV9 and TRBJ2-7; a possible D gene is TRBD1 (5 bases). Trimming took 3 bases from V and 3 from J, leaving 7 bases between them. The germline V gene has CDR1 SGDLS and CDR2 YYNGEE. The CDR3 sequence is 12 residues long. CDR3 in amino acids: CASSADSYEQYF. The CDR3 bases are TGTGCCAGCAGCGCCGACAGCTACGAGCAGTACTTC.

The chain carries TRBV13 and TRBJ2-1, with 10 nucleotides matching TRBD2. Germline assignment: CDR1 PRHDT and CDR2 FYEKMQ (reference sequence). CDR3 length equals 14 residues. V dropped 4 bases and J dropped 8; count of bases not matched to a gene: 5. CDR3 coding DNA: TGTGCCAGCAGCTACCGGACTAGCGGCGATGAGCAGTTCTTC. This encodes CASSYRTSGDEQFF.

Only one count was recorded for this clone. The rearrangement joins TRBV9 to TRBJ1-3; no clear D. V dropped 0 bases and J dropped 7 bases, with 8 bases sitting between them. This CDR3 has 13 amino acids. Per germline, CDR1 SGDLS and CDR2 YYNGEE. The CDR3 DNA is TGTGCCAGCAGCGTAGAAGGGTGGAACACCATATATTTT. Protein: CASSVEGWNTIYF.

The chain is built from TRBV6-5 and TRBJ2-1; D may be TRBD2 (6 bases). V was shortened by 3 bases and J by 5 bases, with 14 bases between the two germline ends. The CDR3 contains 15 residues. Germline V gives CDR1 MNHEY, CDR2 SVGAGI. The CDR3 here is CASSYGRGLHNEQFF. The CDR3 DNA reads as TGTGCCAGCAGTTATGGTAGGGGACTCCACAATGAGCAGTTCTTC.

CDR3 bases: TGTGCCAGTAGTATTATCCCCGGGCAGGGTAGCAATCAGCCCCAGCATTTT. It encodes CASSIIPGQGSNQPQHF. The V and J genes are TRBV19 and TRBJ1-5, with a tentative D call TRBD1 (5 bases). Looked up from germline, CDR1 is LNHDA and CDR2 is SQIVND (reference sequence). The CDR3 runs 17 residues. V was cut by 3 bases and J by 0 bases, with 15 bases left in between.

This chain uses TRBV6-5 with TRBJ2-5; the match to TRBD2 covers 7 bases. Per germline, CDR1 MNHEY and CDR2 SVGAGI. CDR3 length equals 14 residues. With 8 bases clipped from V and 4 bases from J, the junction kept 10 bases outside the gene matches. DNA for the CDR3: TGTGCCAGCTCTGGGGAGGGAGGGCGAGAGACCCAGTACTTC. It is translated as CASSGEGGRETQYF.